The rows below give T cell receptor beta chains drawn from one sample of a study of T-cell reconstitution after alpha-beta-depleted transplantation in children. TCRdb used MiXCR to reprocess the PCR reads, holding one entry per CDR3 protein. The data contain fewer than 700,000 distinct CDR3 sequences, more than 20% of them seen just once; the ten biggest clones take up roughly 14%. The starting material was PBMCs, mostly from graft donor cells, obtained 360 days after TCRalphabeta/CD19-depleted stem cell transplant. These TCRs come from a boy in the first two years of life who had a stem cell transplant for acute myeloid leukemia, so the T cells may come from the graft donor. CDR3s include the opening cysteine and the closing phenylalanine or tryptophan. D genes are given only for firm matches. Clone size appears in some rows only: once, few, many, or a class for an expanded clone.

>TRBJ2-1|TRBV20-1|.|many
TGCAGTGCTAGAGCGCTGATTGTAGGCAATGAGCAGTTCTTC
CSARALIVGNEQFF
>TRBJ2-3|TRBV28|TRBD1|.
TGTGCCAGCAGTTTTGGCGGGACAGGGGGGTGGGATACGCAGTATTTT
CASSFGGTGGWDTQYF
>TRBJ2-7|TRBV10-3|.|few
TGTGCCATCAGTGGGAAAAAAGGGGGCTCCTACGAGCAGTACTTC
CAISGKKGGSYEQYF
>TRBJ2-1|TRBV5-1|.|many
TGCGCCAGCAGCCCCGCTGGGGGGGCGACATCCAATGAGCAGTTCTTC
CASSPAGGATSNEQFF
>TRBJ2-1|TRBV6-5|.|many
TGTGCCAGCAGTCGAGGGGGGTACTACAATGAGCAGTTCTTC
CASSRGGYYNEQFF
>TRBJ2-5|TRBV7-2|TRBD1|many
TGTGCCAGCAGCTTAGGTGCTTGGACAGGTCAAGAGACCCAGTACTTC
CASSLGAWTGQETQYF
>TRBJ2-7|TRBV6-1|TRBD2|few
TGTGCCACCAGACTAGCGGCCTCCTACGAGCAGTACTTC
CATRLAASYEQYF
>TRBJ2-1|TRBV4-2|.|few
TGTGCCAGCAGCCAGCAACAGGGTTACAATGAGCAGTTCTTC
CASSQQQGYNEQFF
>TRBJ2-1|TRBV11-2|.|.
TGTGCCAGCAGCTTACACGGGGGAGCATCCTACAATGAGCAGTTCTTC
CASSLHGGASYNEQFF
>TRBJ2-1|TRBV25-1|.|.
TGTGCCAGCAGTGTCGGGCTAGAGCAGTTCTTC
CASSVGLEQFF
>TRBJ2-7|TRBV5-1|.|few
TGCGCCAGCTCCACTCTGATTGACTACGAGCAGTACTTC
CASSTLIDYEQYF
>TRBJ2-3|TRBV2|.|.
TGTGCCAGCACCGACCTGGCGGGGAGCACAGATACGCAGTATTTT
CASTDLAGSTDTQYF
>TRBJ1-5|TRBV29-1|.|.
TGCAGCGCCGCTCATAGCAATCAGCCCCAGCATTTT
CSAAHSNQPQHF
>TRBJ2-7|TRBV12-3/TRBV12-4|TRBD2|few
TGTGCCAGCAGTTTAGTGGGGTGGGGACTACCTTCCTACGAGCAGTACTTC
CASSLVGWGLPSYEQYF
>TRBJ2-1|TRBV10-3|TRBD2|many
TGTGCCATCAGCTTCACTAGCGGGGGGGCCCACAATGAGCAGTTCTTC
CAISFTSGGAHNEQFF
>TRBJ1-2|TRBV5-6|.|few
TGTGCCAGCAGCTTGCTACCTAACTATGGCTACACCTTC
CASSLLPNYGYTF
>TRBJ2-7|TRBV4-1|.|many
TGCGCCAGCAGCCTTCCGGGAGAAGACGAGCAGTACTTC
CASSLPGEDEQYF
>TRBJ2-7|TRBV7-2|.|many
TGTGCCAGCAGCCGTACTAGAGACAACGAGCAGTACTTC
CASSRTRDNEQYF
>TRBJ2-1|TRBV6-1|.|few
TGTGCCAGCAGTGACAGGTTCGGCAATGAGCAGTTCTTC
CASSDRFGNEQFF
>TRBJ1-3|TRBV2|.|.
TGTGCCAGCATTGAGGCCAGGATGGCCTCTGGAAACACCATATATTTT
CASIEARMASGNTIYF
>TRBJ1-1|TRBV27|.|.
TGTGCCAGCAGTTTAGGCGGCGGTAGGGGGAACACTGAAGCTTTCTTT
CASSLGGGRGNTEAFF
>TRBJ1-5|TRBV29-1|.|.
TGCAGCGTGCTCGCAGGGGCTAATCAGCCCCAGCATTTT
CSVLAGANQPQHF
>TRBJ2-2|TRBV2|.|.
TGTGCCAGCAGTGATAAGATCACCGGGGAGCTGTTTTTT
CASSDKITGELFF
>TRBJ2-3|TRBV7-2|.|few
TGTGCCAGCAGCTTAAGTCCTCCCTCGACTACGCAGTATTTT
CASSLSPPSTTQYF
>TRBJ2-7|TRBV7-9|.|many
TGTGCCAGCAGCGATACGCCAGGGAACGAGCAGTACTTC
CASSDTPGNEQYF
>TRBJ2-3|TRBV6-5|TRBD2|many
TGTGCCAGCAGACTCGTACGGGGGGGCCTAATGGCGCAGTATTTT
CASRLVRGGLMAQYF
>TRBJ2-5|TRBV5-1|.|.
TGCGCCAGCAGCAGGTGGTACCAAGAGACCCAGTACTTC
CASSRWYQETQYF
>TRBJ2-7|TRBV10-3|.|few
TGTGCCATCAGTGATGGCAGCTCCTACGAGCAGTACTTC
CAISDGSSYEQYF
>TRBJ2-3|TRBV12-3/TRBV12-4|.|many
TGTGCCAGCAGTCCTAGGGGCGGAGGCGCAGATACGCAGTATTTT
CASSPRGGGADTQYF
>TRBJ1-5|TRBV20-1|TRBD1|few
TGCAGTTCTTTTGCGGCAGGGGGACAGCCCCAGCATTTT
CSSFAAGGQPQHF
>TRBJ1-4|TRBV28|.|many
TGTGCCAGCAGTTTTCTAGAGGGCCAAGGTGAAAAACTGTTTTTT
CASSFLEGQGEKLFF
>TRBJ2-1|TRBV4-3|TRBD1|few
TGCGCCAGCAGCCAAGATAGGGACAGGGTCTACAATGAGCAGTTCTTC
CASSQDRDRVYNEQFF
>TRBJ1-2|TRBV10-3|.|many
TGTGCCATCAGTGGTCAAAAAGACTATGGCTACACCTTC
CAISGQKDYGYTF
>TRBJ1-4|TRBV3-1|.|many
TGTGCCAGCAGCCAGTTGACGGGAACTAATGAAAAACTGTTTTTT
CASSQLTGTNEKLFF
>TRBJ1-1|TRBV28|.|.
TGTGCCAGCAGTTTTAGAGAAGGCCTTGAAGCTTTCTTT
CASSFREGLEAFF
>TRBJ2-1|TRBV5-1|.|.
TGCGCCAGCAGCTTGGTGGGCGGCGATGCAGGGCCCTCCTACAATGAGCAGTTCTTC
CASSLVGGDAGPSYNEQFF
>TRBJ1-6|TRBV7-9|.|few
TGTGCCAGCAGCCCCCCCGGGACGATTGATTCACCCCTCCACTTT
CASSPPGTIDSPLHF
>TRBJ2-1|TRBV6-6|.|.
TGTGCCACGAGACAGACCGACAATGAGCAGTTCTTC
CATRQTDNEQFF
>TRBJ2-7|TRBV20-1|.|few
TGCAGTGCTGAAGGTCCAGGGGCCTACGAGCAGTACTTC
CSAEGPGAYEQYF
>TRBJ2-6|TRBV7-2|.|.
TGTGCCAGCGCAGTTTACGGCTCTGGGGCCAACGTCCTGACTTTC
CASAVYGSGANVLTF
>TRBJ1-4|TRBV12-3/TRBV12-4|.|.
TGTGCCAGCAGTTTCCGTGGGGCAGGGCTTAATGAAAAACTGTTTTTT
CASSFRGAGLNEKLFF
>TRBJ1-3|TRBV28|.|many
TGTGCCAGCAGTTCCGGATCTGGAAACACCATATATTTT
CASSSGSGNTIYF
>TRBJ2-1|TRBV20-1|TRBD2|few
TGCAGTGCTAGAGACCACCGGACTAGCGGGGGGCGCGATGAGCAGTTCTTC
CSARDHRTSGGRDEQFF
>TRBJ1-1|TRBV4-3|TRBD1|.
TGCGCCAGCAGCCAACTGACAGGGGAGAACACTGAAGCTTTCTTT
CASSQLTGENTEAFF
>TRBJ1-2|TRBV4-3|.|.
TGCGCCAGCAGCCAATTCACATCCGGGACGGGGATTTATGGCTACACCTTC
CASSQFTSGTGIYGYTF
>TRBJ1-2|TRBV14|TRBD1|few
TGTGCCAGCAGCCAATTTCCCCCCGAATCCGGGACAGGGAGTGGCTACACCTTC
CASSQFPPESGTGSGYTF
>TRBJ2-1|TRBV24-1|TRBD1|.
TGTGCCACCAGTGATATCCTAACAGGGGGCGGTGAGCAGTTCTTC
CATSDILTGGGEQFF
>TRBJ2-1|TRBV5-1|TRBD1|.
TGCGCCAGCAGCGGTGGGTACTCGGGACAGGGGGACAATGAGCAGTTCTTC
CASSGGYSGQGDNEQFF
>TRBJ2-3|TRBV27|TRBD2|.
TGTGCCAGCAGTTCCGGGGAGCGGGGTGGCACAGATACGCAGTATTTT
CASSSGERGGTDTQYF
>TRBJ1-4|TRBV20-1|.|.
TGCAGTGCTAGATTAGGTGGAAATGAAAAACTGTTTTTT
CSARLGGNEKLFF